The entry below gives a single T cell receptor (beta chain) sequence along with its context. This sample is part of a study of blood T cell repertoires in COVID-19. Across the study: Material from acute and convalescent COVID-19 was sourced from the United States, Italy and Spain. PBMCs, B-cell-depleted T cells, or T cells provided the cDNA or gDNA that made up the material.

V lost 3 bases, J lost 3 bases, and 23 bases lay in between. Germline CDR1 is LGHDT and CDR2 is YNNKEL (reference sequence). CDR3 length: 19 residues. Source study methods: Quantification of nucleated cells was approximated via reference gene primer amplification. Using immunoSEQ multiplex PCR, the repertoire was profiled, and TCRdb retains in-frame clones only, with some absent. The V and J calls and clone size come from that table; D and trimming were worked out from the DNA. This sample has 30,000 to 35,000 clones, with almost 85% found just once. V is TRBV3-1 (or the pseudogene TRBV3-2) and J is TRBJ2-2; a possible D gene is TRBD2 (6 bases). The receptor's source is an elderly man with active or convalescent COVID-19. The sequenced sample consisted of peripheral blood. The CDR3 protein is CASSHPEGWGVGDTGELFF. Written as DNA, the CDR3 is TGTGCCAGCAGCCACCCCGAGGGGTGGGGGGTCGGGGACACCGGGGAGCTGTTTTTT.